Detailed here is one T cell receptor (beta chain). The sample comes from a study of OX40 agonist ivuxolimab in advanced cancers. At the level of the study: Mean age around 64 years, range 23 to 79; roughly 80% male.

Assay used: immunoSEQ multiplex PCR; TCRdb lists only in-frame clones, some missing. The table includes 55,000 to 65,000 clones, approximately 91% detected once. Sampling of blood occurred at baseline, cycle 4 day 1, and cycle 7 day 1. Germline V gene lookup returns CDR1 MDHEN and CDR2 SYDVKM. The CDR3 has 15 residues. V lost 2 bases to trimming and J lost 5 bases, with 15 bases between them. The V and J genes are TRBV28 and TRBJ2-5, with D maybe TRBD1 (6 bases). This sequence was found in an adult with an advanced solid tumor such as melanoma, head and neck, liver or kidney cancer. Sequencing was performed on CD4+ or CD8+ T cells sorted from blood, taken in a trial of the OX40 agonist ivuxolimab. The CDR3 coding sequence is TGTGCCAGCAGTTTAGTGGCAGGGGCGCAGGAGACCCAGTACTTC. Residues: CASSLVAGAQETQYF.